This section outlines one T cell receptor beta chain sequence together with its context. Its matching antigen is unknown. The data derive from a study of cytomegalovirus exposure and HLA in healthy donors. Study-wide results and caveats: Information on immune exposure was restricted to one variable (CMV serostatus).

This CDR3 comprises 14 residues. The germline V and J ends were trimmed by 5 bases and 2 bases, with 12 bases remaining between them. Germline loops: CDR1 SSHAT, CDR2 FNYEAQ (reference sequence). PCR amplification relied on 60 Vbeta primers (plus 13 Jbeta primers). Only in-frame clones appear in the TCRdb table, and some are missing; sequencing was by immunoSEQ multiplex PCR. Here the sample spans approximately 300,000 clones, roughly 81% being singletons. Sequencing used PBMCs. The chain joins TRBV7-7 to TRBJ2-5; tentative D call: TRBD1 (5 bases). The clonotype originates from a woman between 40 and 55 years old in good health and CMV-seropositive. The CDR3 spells CASSQVQGQETQYF. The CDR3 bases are TGTGCCAGCAGCCAAGTGCAGGGACAAGAGACCCAGTACTTC.